A single sample is the source of the 2 T cell receptor beta chains below, sequenced in a study of sequential checkpoint blockade in melanoma. Sequenced by immunoSEQ multiplex PCR; TCRdb stores in-frame clones only, minus some. Here the sample spans 13,000 or so clones, about 28% being singletons. The treatment was: randomized to nivolumab then ipilimumab (arm A) or the reverse (arm B). This material consisted of tumor tissue (inferred from file names), taken from a patient given nivolumab and ipilimumab in sequence. These receptors were collected from a human donor with melanoma.

This clone was detected ten times or more. The genes are TRBV11-3 and TRBJ2-3, with D possibly matching TRBD1 (5 bases). Trimming cost V 5 bases and J 3 bases, with 12 bases left between them. Per germline, CDR1 SGHNT and CDR2 YENEEA. CDR3 length: 14 residues. DNA for the CDR3: TGTGCCAGCAGCCATGGAACAGGAACAGATACGCAGTATTTT. Amino acids: CASSHGTGTDTQYF.

The chain recombines TRBV9 with TRBJ2-3, with D tentatively TRBD1 or TRBD2 (5 bases each). Between the trimmed V and J ends, which lost 5 bases and 3 bases, there was a span of 10 bases. The CDR3 totals 13 residues. Germline V gives CDR1 SGDLS, CDR2 YYNGEE. CDR3 sequence (DNA): TGTGCCAGCAGTGGGGACGGGACAGATACGCAGTATTTT. This codes for CASSGDGTDTQYF. Full variable domain (rest looked up from reference TRBV9 and TRBJ2-3): DSGVTQTPKHLITATGQRVTLRCSPRSGDLSVYWYQQSLDQGLQFLIQYYNGEERAKGNILERFSAQQFPDLHSELNLSSLELGDSALYFCASSGDGTDTQYFGPGTRLTVL.